The T cell receptor (beta chain) described here comes from a study of shared clonotypes between healthy human individuals. Study-wide results and limits: Depth of sequencing was expected to influence donor clonotype sharing.

The length of the CDR3 is 16 residues. Germline CDR1 reads MNHEY; CDR2 reads SMNVEV (reference sequence). J lost 6 bases, V lost 7 bases, and 12 bases had no gene match. Naive-designated CD8 cells lacked CD45RO, were positively enriched for CCR7, and omitted terminally differentiated effector memory CD45RA+ cells. Sequencing was performed with immunoSEQ multiplex PCR; in TCRdb, only in-frame clones are kept and a portion is missing. Of hundreds of thousands of clones listed, roughly 96% are singletons. With regard to this clone: The antigen is not known.

This TCR derives from a woman aged 30 to 39 in good health. This rearrangement joins TRBV27 to TRBJ2-1; 10 bases are shared with TRBD2. The specimen was naive CD8+ T cells sorted from blood. The CDR3 DNA follows: TGTGCCAGCACCTTTAGGTTGGGACTAGCGTCCAATGAGCAGTTCTTC. This translates into CASTFRLGLASNEQFF.